This T cell receptor (beta chain) comes out of a study of T-cell reconstitution after alpha-beta-depleted transplantation in children (dated by TCRdb to 2016 to 2017). Turning to the overall study: T-cell immune reconstitution after TCRalphabeta/CD19-depleted allogeneic hematopoietic cell transplantation in children was quantitatively tracked in the study by means of TCR repertoire profiling.

The germline V gene yields SGHRS for CDR1 and YFSETQ for CDR2. Deletion took 4 bases off V and 1 base off J, with a span of 8 bases between the germline ends. Spanning cysteine to phenylalanine, the CDR3 consists of 14 amino acids. The retained sequence is limited to the CDR3, 42 bases, with the frame set at the first base. Library generation was performed with PCR. For sequencing, an Illumina HiSeq 2500 was employed. TCR library preparation used molecular barcoding, with unique molecular identifiers applied to normalize quantification of the TCRbeta repertoire. TCRdb trimmed the raw reads at Q25, called clones with MiXCR and kept productive beta chains. Rows are unified per CDR3 protein, each entry keeping the most common DNA and genes. The sample table contains about 360,000 distinct CDR3 sequences; only one count was recorded for about an eighth of them. The ten most abundant clones make up about 3.9% of the sample.

Concerning this clonotype: The clone's antigen remains unknown. No much larger clone is present one base from it, and per-base qualities are unavailable.

This specimen consisted of PBMCs, obtained from the stem cell graft. The chain uses TRBV5-1 and TRBJ2-2; the D gene is unclear. This clonotype originated in a human donor who donated a stem cell graft to a child with Fanconi anemia. The DNA is TGCGCCAGCAGCACCGACATGAACACCGGGGAGCTGTTTTTT. The resulting protein is CASSTDMNTGELFF.